One sample yielded the 6 T cell receptor beta chains listed below, sequenced in a study of T cells in Graves' hyperthyroidism and ophthalmopathy. The CDR3 regions of TCR beta were amplified from RNA transcripts. TCR CDR3 underwent first-round RT-PCR with the HTBI primer set. TCRdb analysed the multiplex PCR reads with MiXCR anew, one entry per CDR3 protein. In the table there are about 640,000 distinct CDR3 sequences, about a fifth of which are singletons. The source material was blood. These receptors were obtained from a man aged 25 to 40 with Graves' ophthalmopathy.

The chain is built from TRBV27 and TRBJ2-7; 9 bases fit TRBD2. Per germline, CDR1 MNHEY and CDR2 SMNVEV (reference sequence). The V gene end was trimmed by 4 bases and the J gene end by 7 bases; junction bases not matched to a gene: 8. The CDR3 loop spans 14 amino acids. In nucleotides, the CDR3 is TGTGCCAGCAGTTGGCGGGAGGGGGTTGGGGAGCAGTACTTC. Translation: CASSWREGVGEQYF.

V and J are TRBV5-1 and TRBJ2-7; possibly TRBD1 for D (6 bases). The length of the CDR3 is 15 residues. Trimming shortened V by 4 bases and J by 3 bases, and 17 bases separated the two germline ends. Germline loops: CDR1 SGHRS, CDR2 YFSETQ. CDR3 in DNA: TGCGCCAGCAGCACCACCCAGGGGACGAGCTACGAGCAGTACTTC. Translating gives CASSTTQGTSYEQYF.

This chain links TRBV30 with TRBJ1-5, with TRBD1 as a possible D gene (5 bases). The CDR3 consists of 15 residues. The germline CDR1 and CDR2 sequences are GTSNPN and SVGIG (reference sequence). Trimming pared 2 bases from V and 0 bases from J, leaving 11 bases between. CDR3 protein: CAWSRQSNSNQPQHF. The CDR3 DNA is TGTGCCTGGAGTCGACAGAGTAATAGCAATCAGCCCCAGCATTTT.

This clonotype was observed a handful of times. This chain links TRBV6-1 with TRBJ1-5, with D unclear. The CDR3 consists of 15 residues. Germline CDR1 and CDR2: MNHNS and SASEGT. The germline V and J ends were trimmed by 2 bases and 0 bases, with 8 bases remaining between them. The CDR3 reads CASSETVYSNQPQHF. The CDR3 region has the DNA TGTGCCAGCAGTGAAACGGTGTATAGCAATCAGCCCCAGCATTTT.

The gene calls are TRBV7-9 and TRBJ2-5; D gene ambiguous. The CDR3 sequence is 14 residues long. Germline V lookup: CDR1 SEHNR, CDR2 FQNEAQ (reference sequence). V lost 3 bases to trimming and J lost 2 bases, with 10 bases between them. The CDR3 sequence is CASSFKEIQETQYF. For the CDR3, the DNA is TGTGCCAGCAGCTTCAAGGAGATTCAAGAGACCCAGTACTTC.

Regarding this clonotype: A much larger clone lies one base from this, so it may be a read error. The chain recombines TRBV2 with TRBJ2-2; D tentatively reads TRBD1 or TRBD2 (5 bases each). Trimming took off 8 bases at V and 4 bases at J, with 17 bases between the two ends. The CDR3 length is 15 residues. Germline assignment: CDR1 SNHLY and CDR2 FYNNEI. This CDR3 reads CASGTGQASTGELFF. The CDR3 region has the DNA TGTGCCAGCGGTACGGGGCAGGCCAGCACCGGGGAGCTGTTTTTT.